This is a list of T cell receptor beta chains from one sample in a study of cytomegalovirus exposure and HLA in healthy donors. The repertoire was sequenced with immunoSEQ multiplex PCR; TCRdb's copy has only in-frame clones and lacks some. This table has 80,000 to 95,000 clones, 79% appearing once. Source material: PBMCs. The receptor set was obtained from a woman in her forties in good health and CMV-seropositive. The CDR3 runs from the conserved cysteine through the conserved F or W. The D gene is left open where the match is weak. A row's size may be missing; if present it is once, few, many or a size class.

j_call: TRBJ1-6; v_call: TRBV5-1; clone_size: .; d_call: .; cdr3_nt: TGCGCCAGCAAAATGGCCGACAGCTCCTATAATTCACCCCTCCACTTT; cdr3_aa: CASKMADSSYNSPLHF
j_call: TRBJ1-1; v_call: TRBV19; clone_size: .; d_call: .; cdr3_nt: TGTGCCAAACTACGCGCTGAAGCTTTCTTT; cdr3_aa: CAKLRAEAFF
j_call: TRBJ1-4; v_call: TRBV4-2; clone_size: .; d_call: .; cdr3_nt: TGTGCCAGCAGCCAAGCGAGCGGTGGAACTAATGAAAAACTGTTTTTT; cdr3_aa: CASSQASGGTNEKLFF
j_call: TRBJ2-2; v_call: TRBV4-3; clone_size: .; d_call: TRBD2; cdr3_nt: TGCGCCAGCAGCGGGGGGCTAGCGGGAGAAGGGAGCACCGGGGAGCTGTTTTTT; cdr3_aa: CASSGGLAGEGSTGELFF
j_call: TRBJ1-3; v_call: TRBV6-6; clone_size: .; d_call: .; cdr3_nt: TGTGCCAGCAGTTACGGACAGTCGGGCTCTGGAAACACCATATATTTT; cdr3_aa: CASSYGQSGSGNTIYF
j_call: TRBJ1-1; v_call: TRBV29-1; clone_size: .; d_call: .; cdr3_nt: TGCAGCGTTGTTAAGGCAATCCGATTTCCAGGGATAAACACTGAAGCTTTCTTT; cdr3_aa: CSVVKAIRFPGINTEAFF
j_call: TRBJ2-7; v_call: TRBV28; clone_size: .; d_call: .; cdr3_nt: TGTGCCAGCAGGGTCGTCGGCTACGAGCAGTACTTC; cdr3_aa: CASRVVGYEQYF
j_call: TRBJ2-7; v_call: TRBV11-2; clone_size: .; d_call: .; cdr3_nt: TGTGCCAGCAGCTTTGGGACTGGCTACGAGCAGTACTTC; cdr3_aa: CASSFGTGYEQYF
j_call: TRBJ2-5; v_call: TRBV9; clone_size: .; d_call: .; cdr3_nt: TGTGCCAGCAGCGTAGTGGGGGGATCAGAGACCCAGTACTTC; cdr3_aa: CASSVVGGSETQYF
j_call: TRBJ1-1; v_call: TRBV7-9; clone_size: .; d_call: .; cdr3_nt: TGTGCCAGCAGCCCTATCTGGACAGAGAACACTGAAGCTTTCTTT; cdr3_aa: CASSPIWTENTEAFF
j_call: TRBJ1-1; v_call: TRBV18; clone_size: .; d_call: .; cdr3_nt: TGTGCCAGCTCACCAAGCGCAGCCAATACTGAAGCTTTCTTT; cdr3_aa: CASSPSAANTEAFF
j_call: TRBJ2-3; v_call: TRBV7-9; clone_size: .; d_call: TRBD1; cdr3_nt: TGTGCCAGCAGCTTAGGGGGGACAGGTTCTGGAGATACGCAGTATTTT; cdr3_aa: CASSLGGTGSGDTQYF
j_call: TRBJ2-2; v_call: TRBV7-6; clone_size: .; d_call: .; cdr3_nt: TGTGCCAGCAGCTTAAGAACAGTCCTGAACACCGGGGAGCTGTTTTTT; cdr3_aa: CASSLRTVLNTGELFF
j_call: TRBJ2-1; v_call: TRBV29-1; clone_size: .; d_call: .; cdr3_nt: TGCAGCGTTGAAAGGGGTACCTACAATGAGCAGTTCTTC; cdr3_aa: CSVERGTYNEQFF
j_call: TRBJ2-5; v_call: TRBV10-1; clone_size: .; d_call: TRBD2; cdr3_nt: TGCGCCAGCAGCCCGGGGGGAGGAGAGACCCAGTACTTC; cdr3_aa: CASSPGGGETQYF
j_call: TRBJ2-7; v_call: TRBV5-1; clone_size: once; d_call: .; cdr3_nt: TGCGCCAGCAGCCTGGGGGTAGCTTACGAGCAGTACTTC; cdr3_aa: CASSLGVAYEQYF
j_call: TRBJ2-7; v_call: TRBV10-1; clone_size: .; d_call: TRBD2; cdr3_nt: TGCGCCAGCAGTGAGTCGTCCCCTACTAGCGGGAGATGTAACGAGCAGTACTTC; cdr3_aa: CASSESSPTSGRCNEQYF
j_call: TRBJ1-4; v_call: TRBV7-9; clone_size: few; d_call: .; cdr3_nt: TGTGCCAGCAGCTCCCGCGGGGGGAGACACGAAAAACTGTTTTTT; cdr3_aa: CASSSRGGRHEKLFF
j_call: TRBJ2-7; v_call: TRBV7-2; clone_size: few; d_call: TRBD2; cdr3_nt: TGTGCCAGCAGCTTGGGTGCGGGAGAAACCTCCGAGCAGTACTTC; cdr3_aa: CASSLGAGETSEQYF
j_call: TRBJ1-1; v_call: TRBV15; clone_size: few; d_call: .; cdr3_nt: TGTGCCACCAGCAACCCCGGAGGGCAGACCCTAGGCTCAGCTTTCTTT; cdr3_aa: CATSNPGGQTLGSAFF
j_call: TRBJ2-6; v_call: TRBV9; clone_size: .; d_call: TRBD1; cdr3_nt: TGTGCCACCTCGACAGGGAATCCGGGGGCCAACGTCCTGACTTTC; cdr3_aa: CATSTGNPGANVLTF
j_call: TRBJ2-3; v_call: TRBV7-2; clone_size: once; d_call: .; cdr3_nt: TGTGCCAGCAGCTTAGCCCCTTCAGATACGCAGTATTTT; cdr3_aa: CASSLAPSDTQYF
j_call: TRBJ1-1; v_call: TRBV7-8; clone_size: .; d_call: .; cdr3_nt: TGTGCCAGCAGCTTAACAGGTATGAACACTGAAGCTTTCTTT; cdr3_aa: CASSLTGMNTEAFF
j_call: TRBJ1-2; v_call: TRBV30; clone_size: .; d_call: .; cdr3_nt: TGTGCCTGGAGTCGACAGGTGACTGGCTACACCTTC; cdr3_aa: CAWSRQVTGYTF
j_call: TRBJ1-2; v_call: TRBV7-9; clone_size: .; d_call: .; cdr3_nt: TGTGCCAGCAGTCTAAGGGGGGGCTACACCTTC; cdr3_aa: CASSLRGGYTF
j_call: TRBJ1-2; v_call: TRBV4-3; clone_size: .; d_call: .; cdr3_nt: TGCGCCAGCAGCCATCGCGAGGTCGGCTCAAGGAGGTATGGCTACACCTTC; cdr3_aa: CASSHREVGSRRYGYTF
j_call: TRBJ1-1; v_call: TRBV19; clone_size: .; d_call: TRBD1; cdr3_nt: TGTGCCAGTAGAACCGGGACAGGAAACACTGAAGCTTTCTTT; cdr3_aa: CASRTGTGNTEAFF
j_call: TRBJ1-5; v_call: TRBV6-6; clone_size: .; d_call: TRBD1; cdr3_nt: TGTGCCAGCAGCGCCGGGACAGGGAATCAGCCCCAGCATTTT; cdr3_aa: CASSAGTGNQPQHF
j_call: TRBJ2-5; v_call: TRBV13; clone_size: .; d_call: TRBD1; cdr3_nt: TGTGCCAGCAGTCGGACAGGGGTCGAGACCCAGTACTTC; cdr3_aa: CASSRTGVETQYF
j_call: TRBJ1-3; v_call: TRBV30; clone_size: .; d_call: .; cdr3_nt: TGTGCCTGGAGTTGGGGGCCTGGAAACACCATATATTTT; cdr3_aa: CAWSWGPGNTIYF
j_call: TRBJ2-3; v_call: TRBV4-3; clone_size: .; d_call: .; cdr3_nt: TGCGCCAGCAGCCAAGATTGGGTCACTAGATCAGATACGCAGTATTTT; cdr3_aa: CASSQDWVTRSDTQYF
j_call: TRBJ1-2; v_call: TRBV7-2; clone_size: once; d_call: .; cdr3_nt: TGTGCCAGCAGCTTATGGGACGAAGGGAGGGGTGGCTACACCTTC; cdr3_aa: CASSLWDEGRGGYTF
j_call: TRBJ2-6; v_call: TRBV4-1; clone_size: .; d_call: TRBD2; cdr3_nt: TGCGCCAGCAGCCAAGATTTGGGACTAGCGGGAGCTGGGGCCAACGTCCTGACTTTC; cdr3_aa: CASSQDLGLAGAGANVLTF
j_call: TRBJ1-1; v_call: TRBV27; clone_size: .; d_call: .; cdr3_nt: TGTGCCAGCAAGCGTGGGGGCGTTAACACTGAAGCTTTCTTT; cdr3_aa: CASKRGGVNTEAFF
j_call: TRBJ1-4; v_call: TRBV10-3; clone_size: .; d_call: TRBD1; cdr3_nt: TGTGCCATCGGGGGACAGGGAGAAAAACTGTTTTTT; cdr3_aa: CAIGGQGEKLFF
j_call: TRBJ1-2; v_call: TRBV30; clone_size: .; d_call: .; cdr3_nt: TGTGCCTGGACCAGAGGCACCGGCTACACCTTC; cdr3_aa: CAWTRGTGYTF
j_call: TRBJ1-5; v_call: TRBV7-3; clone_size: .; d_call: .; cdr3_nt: TGTGCCAGCAGCTTAACGGAGGCGGGGCCCCAGCATTTT; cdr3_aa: CASSLTEAGPQHF
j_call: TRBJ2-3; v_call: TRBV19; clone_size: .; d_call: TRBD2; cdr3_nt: TGTGCCAGTAGTGCCCTCAGGGGAACGGTTGCGGGAGGGTCCTTCGTGTGGGATACGCAGTATTTT; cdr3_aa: CASSALRGTVAGGSFVWDTQYF
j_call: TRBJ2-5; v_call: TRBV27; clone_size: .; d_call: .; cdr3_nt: TGTGCCAGCAGTCGAATCGAGGGAGGGACCCAGTACTTC; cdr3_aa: CASSRIEGGTQYF
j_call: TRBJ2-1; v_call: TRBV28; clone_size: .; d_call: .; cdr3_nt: TGTGCCAGCAGTGAAACAGGGAGCTACAATGAGCAGTTCTTC; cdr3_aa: CASSETGSYNEQFF
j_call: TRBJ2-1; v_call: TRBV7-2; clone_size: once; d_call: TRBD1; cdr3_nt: TGTGCCAGCAGCCCCGCGACAGGGTACAATGAGCAGTTCTTC; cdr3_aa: CASSPATGYNEQFF
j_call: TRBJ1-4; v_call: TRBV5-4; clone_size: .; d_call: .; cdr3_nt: TGTGCCAGCAGCTTGTCGGTGGAGGGTGAAAAACTGTTTTTT; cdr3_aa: CASSLSVEGEKLFF
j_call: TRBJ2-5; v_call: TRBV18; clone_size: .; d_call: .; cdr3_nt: TGTGCCAGCTCACCAAACGCGGCGGCGTCCAAAGAGACCCAGTACTTC; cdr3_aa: CASSPNAAASKETQYF
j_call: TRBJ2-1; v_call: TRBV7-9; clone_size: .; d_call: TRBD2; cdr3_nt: TGTGCCAGCAGCTTAGAGCCTGGACTGCGCGGGAGGGCCCCCAATGAGCAGTTCTTC; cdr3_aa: CASSLEPGLRGRAPNEQFF
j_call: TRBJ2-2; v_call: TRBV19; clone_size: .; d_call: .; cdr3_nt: TGTGCCAGTAGTAGGGGGCAGGGGAGTCCCGGGGAGCTGTTTTTT; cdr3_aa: CASSRGQGSPGELFF
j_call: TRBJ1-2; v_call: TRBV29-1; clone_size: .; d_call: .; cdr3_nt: TGCAGCGTCTCCAGGGCTACCTATGGCTACACCTTC; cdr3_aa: CSVSRATYGYTF
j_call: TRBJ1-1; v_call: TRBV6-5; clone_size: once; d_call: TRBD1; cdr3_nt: TGTGCCAGCAGTTACTACCAGGGGGCGAACACTGAAGCTTTCTTT; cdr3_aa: CASSYYQGANTEAFF
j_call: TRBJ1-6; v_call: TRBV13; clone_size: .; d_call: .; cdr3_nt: TGTGCCAGCAGCCCGGTCAGCGGCAATTCACCCCTCCACTTT; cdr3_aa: CASSPVSGNSPLHF
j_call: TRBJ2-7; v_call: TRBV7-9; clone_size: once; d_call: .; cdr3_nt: TGTGCCAGCAGCTTAGTCGGGGGGCCGAGCTCCTACGAGCAGTACTTC; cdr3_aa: CASSLVGGPSSYEQYF
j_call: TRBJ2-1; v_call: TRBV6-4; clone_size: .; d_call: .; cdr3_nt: TGTGCCAGCAGTCAATTTTTCGCGCGAAACAATGAGCAGTTCTTC; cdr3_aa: CASSQFFARNNEQFF
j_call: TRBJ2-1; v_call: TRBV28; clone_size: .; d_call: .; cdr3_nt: TGTGCCAGTTCCTTAGGGAGCTCCTACAATGAGCAGTTCTTC; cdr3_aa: CASSLGSSYNEQFF
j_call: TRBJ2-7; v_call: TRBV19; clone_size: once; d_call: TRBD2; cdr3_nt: TGTGCCAGTAGTATAGGGCAGCGGGGTAACGAGCAGTACTTC; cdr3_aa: CASSIGQRGNEQYF
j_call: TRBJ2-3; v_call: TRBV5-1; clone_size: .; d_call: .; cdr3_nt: TGCGCCAGCAGCTCCCAACAAGCAGATACGCAGTATTTT; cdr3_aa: CASSSQQADTQYF
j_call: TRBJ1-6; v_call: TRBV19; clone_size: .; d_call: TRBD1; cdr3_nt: TGTGCCAGTAGGACAGGGAGGAATTCACCCCTCCACTTT; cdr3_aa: CASRTGRNSPLHF
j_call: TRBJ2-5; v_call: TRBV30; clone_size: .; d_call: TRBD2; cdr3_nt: TGTGCCTGGAGCTCCATTAGCGGGCCACAAGAGACCCAGTACTTC; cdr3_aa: CAWSSISGPQETQYF
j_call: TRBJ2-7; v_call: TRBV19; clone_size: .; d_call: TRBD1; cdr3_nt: TGTGCCAGTAGCAGGACAGGGTTAGTGTACGAGCAGTACTTC; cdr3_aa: CASSRTGLVYEQYF
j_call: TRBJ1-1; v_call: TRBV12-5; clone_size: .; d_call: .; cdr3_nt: TGTGCTAGTGGTTTGGGGCCCGGGGGGGATGGTTTGAACACTGAAGCTTTCTTT; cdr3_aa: CASGLGPGGDGLNTEAFF
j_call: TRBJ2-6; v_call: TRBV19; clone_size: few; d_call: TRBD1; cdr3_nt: TGTGCCAGTACCCCGACAGGGACTGGGGCCAACGTCCTGACTTTC; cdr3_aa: CASTPTGTGANVLTF
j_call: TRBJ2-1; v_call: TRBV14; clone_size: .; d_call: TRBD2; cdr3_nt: TGTGCCAGCAGCCAACGTTTCGATAAGGAGCCCGAGCGGGATAATGAGCAGTTCTTC; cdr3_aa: CASSQRFDKEPERDNEQFF
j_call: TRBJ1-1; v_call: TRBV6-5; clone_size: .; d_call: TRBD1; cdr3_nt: TGTGCCAGCAAAGAAGGACAGGGGTACACTGAAGCTTTCTTT; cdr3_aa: CASKEGQGYTEAFF